This TCR beta chain was recovered during a study of shared clonotypes between healthy human individuals. Study-wide background: Contributing individuals were a couple of females and three males aged 18 to 49.

For this clone: The antigen is unknown.

Each cell subset's genomic DNA was divided evenly among several immunoSEQ plates. Some clones are missing from TCRdb's copy, which holds only in-frame ones; the method was immunoSEQ multiplex PCR. The table records some 1.5 million clones, roughly 98% of them present only once. The CDR3 is 16 residues long. In germline, CDR1 is KGHSH, CDR2 LQKENI. Trimming pared 0 bases from V and 0 bases from J, leaving 9 bases between. General study points: Generally, estimated richness proved larger in naive subsets than it did in memory subsets.

Sequenced material: naive CD4+ T cells sorted from blood. Subset indicated: CD45RA+ positively selected. The clonotype comes from a man younger than 40 in good health. The chain employs TRBV18 and TRBJ2-1; D may be TRBD1 or TRBD2 (6 bases each). The CDR3 loop reads CASSPPGGLSYNEQFF. In DNA form, the CDR3 reads TGTGCCAGCTCACCACCAGGGGGGCTCTCCTACAATGAGCAGTTCTTC. The complete variable domain, with remaining parts taken from reference TRBV18 and TRBJ2-1, reads NAGVMQNPRHLVRRRGQEARLRCSPMKGHSHVYWYRQLPEEGLKFMVYLQKENIIDESGMPKERFSAEFPKEGPSILRIQQVVRGDSAAYFCASSPPGGLSYNEQFFGPGTRLTVL.